The 24 T cell receptor beta chains listed next were all sequenced from one sample in a study of blood T cell repertoires in COVID-19 (dated by TCRdb to 2020 to 2022). The receptor library was made with the immunoSEQ multiplex PCR assay. The table was pulled from immuneACCESS by TCRdb, which kept in-frame rearrangements only. Such tables lose some clones; where checked, under half of the loss comes from unresolved V genes, and the rest has no known cause. The sample contains 50,000 to 65,000 clones, 90% to 95% of them found a single time. The ten largest make up around 7% of the sample. Sequencing was carried out using peripheral blood. These receptors all come from a woman aged 60-75 years with active or convalescent COVID-19.

A few counts support this clone. The genes are TRBV2 and TRBJ2-3; D may be TRBD2 (6 bases). There are 14 residues in the CDR3. CDR1 and CDR2 from the germline V gene are SNHLY and FYNNEI. Trimming shortened V by 2 bases and J by 3 bases, and 9 bases separated the two germline ends. The CDR3 nucleotides are TGTGCCAGCAGTGAATCCGGGAGAACAGATACGCAGTATTTT. Amino acid sequence: CASSESGRTDTQYF.

The V call is TRBV9, the J call TRBJ2-7; perhaps TRBD1 as D (6 bases). The V gene's germline CDR1 is SGDLS and CDR2 YYNGEE. Trimming took 2 bases from V and 1 from J, leaving 16 bases between them. The CDR3 totals 16 residues. The CDR3 DNA sequence: TGTGCCAGCAGCGTGGGAGACAGGAGAACTTCCTACGAGCAGTACTTC. The encoded protein is CASSVGDRRTSYEQYF.

This clone came up once. The CDR3 reads CASSSEYRVGDGYTF. For the CDR3, the DNA is TGTGCCAGCAGTTCTGAGTACCGGGTAGGAGATGGCTACACCTTC. The rearrangement uses TRBV6-5 and TRBJ1-2, with D unresolved. V lost 4 bases to trimming and J lost 6 bases, with 18 bases between them. The CDR3 loop spans 15 amino acids. The germline V gene has CDR1 MNHEY and CDR2 SVGAGI.

This rearrangement joins TRBV10-3 to TRBJ2-1, with TRBD2 matching 9 bases. Germline loops: CDR1 ENHRY, CDR2 SYGVKD. This CDR3 is built from 17 residues. J lost 4 bases, V lost 0 bases, and 7 bases had no gene match. In DNA, the CDR3 is TGTGCCATCAGTGAGTCACCCCGGGCGGGGGGGTACAATGAGCAGTTCTTC. Protein sequence: CAISESPRAGGYNEQFF.

This chain uses TRBV11-2 with TRBJ1-1; D perhaps matches TRBD1 (6 bases). This CDR3 has 14 amino acids. Germline lookup yields CDR1 SGHAT and CDR2 FQNNGV. Deletions cut 5 bases from V and 7 bases from J, with 17 bases between. The DNA for the CDR3 is TGTGCCAGCAGCGTCTGGCACAGGGATCGTGAAGCTTTCTTT. Translating gives CASSVWHRDREAFF.

V usage is TRBV24-1 and J usage is TRBJ2-1; TRBD2 matches 10 bases. CDR3 length: 16 residues. Germline V gene lookup returns CDR1 KGHDR and CDR2 SFDVKD. J gave up 9 bases and V 0 bases, and 7 bases lay outside the gene matches. The chain's CDR3 is CATSDLDSGRLSEQFF. The CDR3 nucleotides read TGTGCCACCAGTGATTTGGATAGCGGGAGGTTAAGTGAGCAGTTCTTC.

This chain uses TRBV9 with TRBJ1-1; D is possibly TRBD1 (5 bases). Per the germline V gene, CDR1 is SGDLS and CDR2 is YYNGEE. The V end was cut by 6 bases, the J end by 3 bases, with 12 bases between. The CDR3 is made up of 13 amino acids. The chain's CDR3 is CASTPQGDTEAFF. The CDR3 DNA reads as TGTGCCAGCACCCCCCAGGGTGACACTGAAGCTTTCTTT.

The chain employs TRBV6-5 and TRBJ1-1; the D gene is possibly TRBD1 (6 bases). CDR1 MNHEY and CDR2 SVGAGI come from the germline V gene. V was pared by 5 bases and J by 5 bases, with 18 bases between. This CDR3 has 15 amino acids. The CDR3 is CASSPFGGGGTEAFF. The CDR3 DNA reads TGTGCCAGCAGTCCTTTCGGGGGAGGGGGTACTGAAGCTTTCTTT.

As for this clone: The junction differs from germline at one of its ends, possibly a read error. The chain links TRBV7-8 to TRBJ2-1; TRBD1 matches at 8 bases. Germline V gene lookup returns CDR1 SGHVS and CDR2 FQNEAQ. This CDR3 contains 14 residues. Here the CDR3 DNA reads TGTGCCAGCACCTTAGGACAGGGAGGTAGTCAGCAGTTCTTC. Protein product: CASTLGQGGSQQFF.

The V gene is TRBV5-1, the J gene TRBJ2-7; 12 positions agree with TRBD1. V lost 0 bases to trimming and J lost 4 bases; unmatched junction nucleotides: 8. CDR1 and CDR2 from the germline V gene are SGHRS and YFSETQ. The CDR3 runs to 17 residues. The CDR3 DNA sequence: TGCGCCAGCAGCTTGGCCACCGGGACAGGGGGCTCTTACGAGCAGTACTTC. Its protein is CASSLATGTGGSYEQYF.

This clone was seen once. The CDR3 DNA reads as TGTGCCTGGAGTGTTGCGGGACCTGGGGCCAACGTCCTGACTTTC. Translated: CAWSVAGPGANVLTF. The V call is TRBV30, the J call TRBJ2-6; tentatively, D is TRBD2 (6 bases). Trimming took off 0 bases at V and 2 bases at J, with 8 bases between the two ends. Germline CDR1 reads GTSNPN; CDR2 reads SVGIG (reference sequence). The CDR3 covers 15 residues.

This clone appeared a single time. The chain employs TRBV2 and TRBJ2-7, with 10 bases that match TRBD2. Germline lookup yields CDR1 SNHLY and CDR2 FYNNEI. Germline trimming cut 5 bases from V and 3 bases from J; bases unmatched to any gene: 10. The CDR3 is 16 residues long. The CDR3 sequence is CASSRHSGRSGYEQYF. The CDR3 DNA sequence: TGTGCCAGCAGTCGCCATAGCGGGAGGAGCGGCTACGAGCAGTACTTC.

The rearrangement joins TRBV28 to TRBJ1-5; 8 bases match TRBD1. Germline-derived CDR1 and CDR2 are MDHEN and SYDVKM. V shed 6 bases and J 5 bases; nucleotides not matched to a gene: 6. This CDR3 has 14 amino acids. CDR3 DNA: TGTGCCAGCAGGCCGGGACAGGCCTATCAGCCCCAGCATTTT. Its protein product is CASRPGQAYQPQHF.

V gene TRBV24-1 combines with J gene TRBJ2-1; 13 bases are a match to TRBD2. V shed 4 bases, J shed 5 bases, and the junction held 7 bases outside the gene matches. From germline, CDR1 is KGHDR and CDR2 SFDVKD. CDR3 size: 17 residues. CDR3 residues: CATSDSTSGGANNEQFF. DNA of the CDR3: TGTGCCACCAGTGACTCTACTAGCGGGGGGGCAAACAATGAGCAGTTCTTC.

The J gene is TRBJ1-5, the V gene TRBV18, with 7 bases aligning to TRBD1. Germline CDR1 reads KGHSH; CDR2 reads LQKENI. Unmatched junction bases numbered 10, after V lost 2 bases and J lost 0 bases. The CDR3 has 18 residues. This CDR3 reads CASSPSGRGTDSNQPQHF. DNA for the CDR3: TGTGCCAGCTCACCATCGGGCAGGGGGACCGATAGCAATCAGCCCCAGCATTTT.

The chain carries TRBV19 and TRBJ1-5; D gene uncertain. The CDR3 length is 15 residues. Trimming took off 2 bases at V and 0 bases at J, with 8 bases between the two ends. Per the germline V gene, CDR1 is LNHDA and CDR2 is SQIVND (reference sequence). DNA for the CDR3: TGTGCCAGTAGTATACAGGAATATAGCAATCAGCCCCAGCATTTT. Its protein product is CASSIQEYSNQPQHF.

This rearrangement joins TRBV9 to TRBJ1-6; weak D call: TRBD1 (6 bases). Trimming stripped 4 bases from V and 9 bases from J, with 20 bases between. Germline CDR1 is SGDLS and CDR2 is YYNGEE. This CDR3 has 16 amino acids. The chain's CDR3 is CASSLTGNRGGSPLHF. In nucleotides, the CDR3 is TGTGCCAGCAGCCTAACAGGGAATCGTGGCGGTTCACCCCTCCACTTT.

The chain has TRBV18 and TRBJ2-1; TRBD2 agrees at 10 bases. Per the germline V gene, CDR1 is KGHSH and CDR2 is LQKENI. The J segment lost 6 bases and the V segment lost 5 bases, leaving 7 bases of the junction unmatched. The CDR3 contains 15 residues. The CDR3 loop reads CASSTVSSGSNEQFF. The DNA of the CDR3 is TGTGCCAGCTCAACCGTATCTAGCGGGAGCAATGAGCAGTTCTTC.

The V gene is TRBV11-3, the J gene TRBJ2-7; a weak D match, TRBD2 (5 bases). The CDR3 loop spans 12 amino acids. The germline CDR1 and CDR2 sequences are SGHNT and YENEEA. Trimming shortened V by 5 bases and J by 6 bases, and 11 bases separated the two germline ends. The CDR3 DNA follows: TGTGCCAGCAGCCCGGACTTTGGCGAGCAGTACTTC. Its translation is CASSPDFGEQYF.

V is TRBV9 and J is TRBJ1-2, with D possibly TRBD1 on 5 matching bases. The CDR3 spans 14 residues. The germline V gene has CDR1 SGDLS and CDR2 YYNGEE. The V gene lost 5 bases and the J gene lost 5 bases, with 16 bases spanning the gap. CDR3 DNA sequence: TGTGCCAGCAGTGAGCAGGGATTCGCGTATGGCTACACCTTC. This encodes CASSEQGFAYGYTF.

This chain connects TRBV28 to TRBJ1-3; D perhaps matches TRBD1 (5 bases). The V end lost 6 bases, the J end lost 2 bases, and 17 bases lay between the germline ends. Germline V gene data show CDR1 as MDHEN and CDR2 as SYDVKM. This CDR3 is 16 amino acids long. CDR3 in amino acids: CASSPSPGETGNTIYF. CDR3 sequence (DNA): TGTGCCAGCAGCCCATCCCCGGGGGAGACTGGAAACACCATATATTTT.

CDR3 region: CASSQDLRGRGDTEAFF. CDR3 nucleotides: TGCGCCAGCAGCCAAGATCTGAGGGGGAGAGGAGACACTGAAGCTTTCTTT. The chain joins TRBV4-3 to TRBJ1-1; weak D call: TRBD1 (6 bases). Trimming pared 0 bases from V and 3 bases from J, leaving 17 bases between. Per the germline V gene, CDR1 is LGHNA and CDR2 is YSLEER. This CDR3 contains 17 residues.

This clone was counted once. The V gene is TRBV28, the J gene TRBJ1-2; 10 bases fit TRBD1. Germline values: CDR1 MDHEN, CDR2 SYDVKM. V dropped 8 bases and J dropped 4; count of bases not matched to a gene: 13. The CDR3 runs 16 residues. CDR3 in DNA: TGTGCCAGCTGCCCCGCCGGGACAGGGGAAGGCTATGGCTACACCTTC. Its translation is CASCPAGTGEGYGYTF.

The genes are TRBV19 and TRBJ1-5, with D maybe TRBD1 (5 bases). The CDR3 sequence is 16 residues long. Germline assignment: CDR1 LNHDA and CDR2 SQIVND (reference sequence). Trimming took 7 bases from V and 2 from J, leaving 18 bases between them. This chain's CDR3 is CASNTGAWEGNQPQHF. CDR3 DNA sequence: TGTGCCAGTAATACAGGAGCTTGGGAGGGCAATCAGCCCCAGCATTTT.